The rows below give T cell receptor beta chains drawn from one sample of a study of cytomegalovirus exposure and HLA in healthy donors. TCRdb's copy holds only in-frame clones and misses some; the assay was immunoSEQ multiplex PCR. The table lists approximately 170,000 clones, 60% to 80% of them singletons, with 4.9% in the top ten. Input material: PBMCs. The receptors here all came from a male donor in good health and CMV-seronegative. CDR3s include the opening cysteine and the closing phenylalanine or tryptophan. D genes are given only for firm matches. Where a row states a size, it is once, few, many or the class of an expanded clone; other rows omit it.

j_gene	v_gene	abundance	d_gene	CDR3nt	CDR3aa
TRBJ2-7	TRBV5-4	few	NA	TGTGCCAGCAGCTCAGACAGGTACGAGCAGTACTTC	CASSSDRYEQYF
TRBJ2-3	TRBV4-3	NA	TRBD2	TGCGCCAGCAGCCGGACTAGCGGGAGTGGAGATACGCAGTATTTT	CASSRTSGSGDTQYF
TRBJ2-3	TRBV21-1	NA	NA	TGTGCCAGCAGCAAAACCATACTCGGGGGAGGGCCCTCTAGGGATACGCAGTATTTT	CASSKTILGGGPSRDTQYF
TRBJ1-1	TRBV6-6	NA	TRBD1	TGTGCCAGCGGACAGGACCGTAGCTTGGACACTGAAGCTTTCTTT	CASGQDRSLDTEAFF
TRBJ2-1	TRBV28	NA	TRBD2	TGTGCCAGCAGTTTCCGGGGACTAGCTAGTGAGCAGTTCTTC	CASSFRGLASEQFF
TRBJ1-1	TRBV5-1	NA	NA	TGCGCCAGCAGCTTGGCCACAGGGAACACTGAAGCTTTCTTT	CASSLATGNTEAFF
TRBJ2-7	TRBV11-2	NA	TRBD2	TGTGCCAGCAGCTTAGCGAGCGGGGGGTGGTACGAGCAGTACTTC	CASSLASGGWYEQYF
TRBJ2-5	TRBV5-1	NA	NA	TGCGCCAGCAGCTCGAAGACAGGTCCCGAAGAGACCCAGTACTTC	CASSSKTGPEETQYF
TRBJ2-7	TRBV19	NA	NA	TGTGCCAGTAGTATGAAACAGTCCTACGAGCAGTACTTC	CASSMKQSYEQYF
TRBJ1-1	TRBV6-1	NA	NA	TGTGCCAGCATCATGAACACTGAAGCTTTCTTT	CASIMNTEAFF
TRBJ2-7	TRBV7-9	NA	NA	TGTGCCAGCAGCCCTGGACATCCCTACGAGCAGTACTTC	CASSPGHPYEQYF
TRBJ1-1	TRBV7-2	NA	NA	TGTGCCAGCAGCAGAGACAGGATGAACACTGAAGCTTTCTTT	CASSRDRMNTEAFF
TRBJ1-2	TRBV5-1	NA	TRBD1	TGCGCCAGCAGCCCCAGGGGGGCAGCTTATGGCTACACCTTC	CASSPRGAAYGYTF
TRBJ2-7	TRBV28	few	TRBD2	TGTGCCAGCAGTGGATCCGGGACTAGCGGGAGCTACGAGCAGTACTTC	CASSGSGTSGSYEQYF
TRBJ1-2	TRBV27	NA	TRBD1	TGTGCCAGCAGGGTTACAGGGGGCTATGGCTACACCTTC	CASRVTGGYGYTF
TRBJ2-2	TRBV9	few	NA	TGTGCCAGCAGCCGACGACAGGTTGTGAACACCGGGGAGCTGTTTTTT	CASSRRQVVNTGELFF
TRBJ2-5	TRBV18	NA	TRBD2	TGTGCCAGCTCACCGCAGCGGGGAGAGACCCAGTACTTC	CASSPQRGETQYF
TRBJ1-1	TRBV28	NA	TRBD1	TGTGCCAGCAGCAGAGGACAGGGGGCTGGCTGGACTGAAGCTTTCTTT	CASSRGQGAGWTEAFF
TRBJ2-1	TRBV9	NA	TRBD2	TGTGCCAGCAGCGTTACTAGCGGGACCTACAATGAGCAGTTCTTC	CASSVTSGTYNEQFF
TRBJ2-1	TRBV6-1	NA	NA	TGTGCCAGCAGTGCCCAGGGGCCCGAAACCCACAATGAGCAGTTCTTC	CASSAQGPETHNEQFF
TRBJ2-3	TRBV7-2	NA	TRBD1	TGTGCCATGAGGGGACAGGGGACAGATACGCAGTATTTT	CAMRGQGTDTQYF
TRBJ1-1	TRBV19	NA	TRBD1	TGTGCCAGTCGACAGGGTCTCACTGAAGCTTTCTTT	CASRQGLTEAFF
TRBJ2-6	TRBV7-3	NA	NA	TGTGCCAGCAGCTTCGGTTCCTCTGGGGCCAACGTCCTGACTTTC	CASSFGSSGANVLTF
TRBJ2-5	TRBV7-3	NA	NA	TGTGCCAGCAGCCCGCTTGGGGAAGGGGCCCAGTACTTC	CASSPLGEGAQYF
TRBJ2-7	TRBV10-1	NA	NA	TGCGCCAGCCCCTACGGTCATTACGAGCAGTACTTC	CASPYGHYEQYF
TRBJ1-4	TRBV4-2	NA	NA	TGTGCCAGCAGCCAAGAGAGAGAAAAACTGTTTTTT	CASSQEREKLFF
TRBJ1-2	TRBV25-1	NA	NA	TGTGCCAGCAGCCGTGCTTGGGAGGGCTACACCTTC	CASSRAWEGYTF
TRBJ2-7	TRBV11-2	NA	TRBD2	TGTGCCAGCAGCTTGCGGGCGGGAGGCTTCTACGAGCAGTACTTC	CASSLRAGGFYEQYF
TRBJ2-6	TRBV5-1	NA	TRBD1	TGCGCCAGCGGACCTATGCCAGGGGGCGCTGGGGCCAACGTCCTGACTTTC	CASGPMPGGAGANVLTF
TRBJ2-2	TRBV27	NA	TRBD1	TGTGCCAGCAGTTTTGACAGGGGGCTCGGGGAGCTGTTTTTT	CASSFDRGLGELFF
TRBJ1-1	TRBV7-8	NA	NA	TGTGCCAGCAGCGGTCCTCAGGGGATTCTGAACACTGAAGCTTTCTTT	CASSGPQGILNTEAFF
TRBJ2-2	TRBV2	NA	NA	TGTGCCAGCAGTCCACAGGGTGTGGAGCTGTTTTTT	CASSPQGVELFF
TRBJ2-3	TRBV5-4	NA	TRBD1	TGTGCCAGCAGCTTGTACAGGGGGGTAACAGATACGCAGTATTTT	CASSLYRGVTDTQYF
TRBJ1-1	TRBV5-1	NA	NA	TGCGCCAGCAGCTCTGGGGGCGGATGGATGAACACTGAAGCTTTCTTT	CASSSGGGWMNTEAFF
TRBJ2-7	TRBV7-6	NA	TRBD2	TGTGCCAGCAGCTTAGGAGCGGGGGCCCCCTACGAGCAGTACTTC	CASSLGAGAPYEQYF
TRBJ2-1	TRBV2	NA	NA	TGTGCCAGCAGGCGGTCCCCCCGGGACACCTACAATGAGCAGTTCTTC	CASRRSPRDTYNEQFF
TRBJ2-7	TRBV6-1	NA	TRBD2	TGTGCCAGCAGTACTAGCGGGAGGGGGTTCGAGCAGTACTTC	CASSTSGRGFEQYF
TRBJ2-3	TRBV10-3	NA	TRBD2	TGTGCCATCAGTGCGGCTAGCGGGGCCAGTTACCCACGCACAGATACGCAGTATTTT	CAISAASGASYPRTDTQYF
TRBJ2-7	TRBV4-1	NA	TRBD1	TGCGCCAGCACGACGCCGGAAGAGGGGGCGGGCGAGCAGTACTTC	CASTTPEEGAGEQYF
TRBJ2-1	TRBV4-1	NA	TRBD2	TGCGCCAGCAGCTATGGCGGGGGCTTAGCGGGAGGTGACAATGAGCAGTTCTTC	CASSYGGGLAGGDNEQFF
TRBJ2-3	TRBV4-3	NA	TRBD2	TGCGCCAGCGAGAGCGGGAGGGGCACAGATACGCAGTATTTT	CASESGRGTDTQYF
TRBJ2-3	TRBV15	NA	TRBD2	TGTGCCACCAGCAGCGAGGGGGCGCGGGGGGGAGATACGCAGTATTTT	CATSSEGARGGDTQYF
TRBJ2-7	TRBV30	NA	TRBD2	TGTGCCTGGAATCGGGAGGGTTCCTACGAGCAGTACTTC	CAWNREGSYEQYF
TRBJ2-2	TRBV6-5	few	TRBD1	TGTGCCAGCAGGCCCGACAGGGGGAACACCGGGGAGCTGTTTTTT	CASRPDRGNTGELFF
TRBJ2-3	TRBV6-5	NA	TRBD2	TGTGCCAGCAGGAACGGGGGGAGCACAGATACGCAGTATTTT	CASRNGGSTDTQYF
TRBJ2-2	TRBV10-3	NA	TRBD2	TGTGCCATCAGTGGACGTGGTAGCGGGATCGCCGGGGAGCTGTTTTTT	CAISGRGSGIAGELFF
TRBJ1-3	TRBV19	once	NA	TGTGCCTCCAAAGGAGAGTATGTCTTGGGAAACACCATATATTTT	CASKGEYVLGNTIYF
TRBJ1-2	TRBV6-5	NA	TRBD1	TGTGCCAGCAGTTTACAGGGGGTGGGTGGCTACACCTTC	CASSLQGVGGYTF
TRBJ2-7	TRBV7-2	NA	TRBD2	TGTGCCAGCAGCTTAGGCGCAGCGGGAGGCTCCTACGAGCAGTACTTC	CASSLGAAGGSYEQYF
TRBJ2-7	TRBV9	NA	NA	TGTGCCAGCAGCGCATTCAGGGGAAACGAGCAGTACTTC	CASSAFRGNEQYF
TRBJ2-3	TRBV29-1	NA	NA	TGCAGCGTTCTAGCTGCTCGGGGAGATACGCAGTATTTT	CSVLAARGDTQYF
TRBJ1-1	TRBV2	NA	NA	TGTGCCAGCACGCGGAGGGACGGAGGCACTGAAGCTTTCTTT	CASTRRDGGTEAFF
TRBJ1-2	TRBV30	NA	NA	TGTGCCTGGTCCACACAGACAGCCAACTATGGCTACACCTTC	CAWSTQTANYGYTF
TRBJ2-7	TRBV6-5	few	TRBD2	TGTGCCAGCAGTTACCCTAGCGGAGCCCACTACGAGCAGTACTTC	CASSYPSGAHYEQYF
TRBJ1-1	TRBV27	NA	TRBD1	TGTGCCAGCAGTTGGACAGGGGAGACTGAAGCTTTCTTT	CASSWTGETEAFF
TRBJ2-1	TRBV19	NA	TRBD2	TGTGCCAGTAGTTCCGGAGGACTAGTCTCAGGCGAGCAGTTCTTC	CASSSGGLVSGEQFF
TRBJ2-7	TRBV19	NA	TRBD2	TGTGCCAGTAGCGTTACTAGCGTCTACGAGCAGTACTTC	CASSVTSVYEQYF
TRBJ1-4	TRBV4-1	NA	NA	TGCGCCAGCAGCTTCGACAGCAATAATGAAAAACTGTTTTTT	CASSFDSNNEKLFF
TRBJ1-5	TRBV28	NA	NA	TGTGCCAGCAGTTCTTTCGGGGTAATAAGCAATCAGCCCCAGCATTTT	CASSSFGVISNQPQHF
TRBJ2-5	TRBV28	NA	TRBD2	TGTGCCAGCACCCAGACTAGCGAGCAAGAGACCCAGTACTTC	CASTQTSEQETQYF